The rows below give T cell receptor beta chains drawn from one sample of a study of T cell responses to AZD1222 COVID-19 vaccine. Clones were sequenced by immunoSEQ multiplex PCR, and TCRdb holds only the in-frame ones, with some missing. The data hold about 120,000 clones, with roughly 84% observed a single time. Sequenced here: peripheral blood, sampled on day 0 of AZD1222 vaccination. Receptor source: an adult in good health. Each CDR3 is given with its conserved first and last residue. A D gene is named only where the DNA matches it firmly. Where a row states a size, it is once, few, many or the class of an expanded clone; other rows omit it.

J gene,clone size,D gene,V gene,CDR3 length,CDR3 protein,CDR3 DNA
TRBJ1-2,-,-,TRBV30,11,CAWSNNYGYTF,TGTGCCTGGAGTAACAACTATGGCTACACCTTC
TRBJ1-5,once,-,TRBV5-6,14,CASSFGTSNQPQHF,TGTGCCAGCAGCTTTGGCACGAGCAATCAGCCCCAGCATTTT
TRBJ2-3,once,TRBD1,TRBV28,14,CASSPGTVTDTQYF,TGTGCCAGCAGTCCCGGGACAGTCACAGATACGCAGTATTTT
TRBJ2-4,-,TRBD2,TRBV6-2/TRBV6-3,20,CASIPRRGQGNSGRENIQYF,TGTGCCAGCATCCCGCGGAGAGGACAGGGGAATAGCGGGAGGGAAAACATTCAGTACTTC
TRBJ1-3,-,-,TRBV30,16,CAWSVGSSLFGNTIYF,TGTGCCTGGAGTGTAGGGTCCTCCCTATTTGGAAACACCATATATTTT
TRBJ1-6,-,TRBD1,TRBV28,14,CASSVGTGLPPLHF,TGTGCCAGCAGCGTCGGGACAGGGTTGCCACCCCTCCACTTT
TRBJ2-7,-,-,TRBV2,10,CASSEPPQYF,TGTGCCAGCAGTGAACCGCCTCAGTACTTC
TRBJ2-7,-,TRBD1,TRBV6-5,14,CASRRTGATYEQYF,TGTGCCAGCAGAAGGACAGGCGCTACCTACGAGCAGTACTTC
TRBJ2-1,once,TRBD2,TRBV7-9,17,CASSLVFGTSPYNEQFF,TGTGCCAGCAGCTTAGTTTTTGGGACTAGTCCCTACAATGAGCAGTTCTTC
TRBJ2-1,-,TRBD1,TRBV6-5,16,CASSYGPAGTGGEQFF,TGTGCCAGCAGTTACGGGCCCGCGGGGACAGGGGGCGAGCAGTTCTTC
TRBJ2-7,-,-,TRBV28,15,CASSLGLLGSYEQYF,TGTGCCAGCAGCCTGGGGCTCTTAGGGTCCTACGAGCAGTACTTC
TRBJ1-3,few,-,TRBV2,17,CASSEIFRSFSGNTIYF,TGTGCCAGCAGTGAAATTTTCAGGTCCTTCTCTGGAAACACCATATATTTT
TRBJ1-6,-,-,TRBV6-5,15,CASRQARRDNSPLHF,TGTGCCAGCAGACAGGCCCGCCGGGATAATTCACCCCTCCACTTT
TRBJ1-2,-,-,TRBV28,13,CASSLGGSPGYTF,TGTGCCAGCAGTTTGGGCGGCTCCCCTGGCTACACCTTC
TRBJ2-5,-,-,TRBV9,13,CASSVAGGETQYF,TGTGCCAGCAGCGTAGCTGGGGGAGAGACCCAGTACTTC
TRBJ2-2,-,-,TRBV5-1,15,CASNGDPGAGGELFF,TGCGCCTCCAATGGGGACCCGGGGGCCGGCGGGGAGCTGTTTTTT
TRBJ1-5,-,-,TRBV24-1,13,CATSGQFNQPQHF,TGTGCCACCAGTGGGCAGTTCAATCAGCCCCAGCATTTT
TRBJ2-3,-,-,TRBV14,16,CASSQDRGTPRDTQYF,TGTGCCAGCAGCCAAGATCGGGGAACCCCAAGAGATACGCAGTATTTT
TRBJ2-5,few,-,TRBV10-3,13,CAISRGGRETQYF,TGTGCCATCAGCAGGGGGGGCCGGGAGACCCAGTACTTC
TRBJ2-1,once,TRBD2,TRBV5-1,17,CASSLRNRGERGDEQFF,TGCGCCAGCAGCCTTAGAAATCGGGGTGAGCGGGGGGATGAGCAGTTCTTC
TRBJ2-1,-,TRBD2,TRBV5-8,15,CASSPSGRPYNEQFF,TGTGCCAGCAGCCCTAGCGGGAGACCCTACAATGAGCAGTTCTTC
TRBJ2-7,-,-,TRBV6-2/TRBV6-3,13,CASSYSTALEQYF,TGTGCCAGCAGTTACTCCACAGCGCTCGAGCAGTACTTC
TRBJ1-1,few,-,TRBV5-1,13,CASSSQLFTEAFF,TGCGCCAGCAGCTCACAGCTATTCACTGAAGCTTTCTTT
TRBJ2-3,-,-,TRBV9,15,CASSTGVRTYDTQYF,TGTGCCAGCAGCACCGGGGTCCGCACGTACGATACGCAGTATTTT
TRBJ2-7,-,-,TRBV5-1,12,CASSFGAYEQYF,TGCGCCAGCAGCTTCGGGGCCTACGAGCAGTACTTC
TRBJ1-2,-,-,TRBV6-4,14,CASSERAGGYGYTF,TGTGCCAGCAGTGAGCGAGCGGGGGGCTATGGCTACACCTTC
TRBJ1-1,few,TRBD1,TRBV28,14,CASSTPTRGQGAFF,TGTGCCAGCAGCACTCCTACCCGGGGACAGGGAGCTTTCTTT
TRBJ2-7,-,-,TRBV11-3,14,CASSIRTVSYEQYF,TGTGCCAGCAGCATTCGGACCGTTTCCTACGAGCAGTACTTC
TRBJ2-4,-,-,TRBV2,15,CASSHPQGAKNIQYF,TGTGCCAGCAGCCACCCCCAGGGGGCCAAAAACATTCAGTACTTC
TRBJ1-3,few,-,TRBV13,16,CASSLSTGLRGNTIYF,TGTGCCAGCAGCTTAAGCACAGGGTTGCGAGGAAACACCATATATTTT
TRBJ2-5,once,TRBD2,TRBV5-1,15,CASSSGLARSETQYF,TGCGCCAGCAGCTCCGGACTAGCTAGGTCAGAGACCCAGTACTTC
TRBJ2-7,-,TRBD2,TRBV11-2,14,CASSLLTSRYEQYF,TGTGCCAGCAGCCTCCTGACTAGCCGCTACGAGCAGTACTTC
TRBJ2-3,-,TRBD2,TRBV9,17,CASSVGGSGRAIDTQYF,TGTGCCAGCAGCGTAGGTGGTAGCGGGAGGGCCATCGATACGCAGTATTTT
TRBJ1-5,-,-,TRBV18,16,CASSPLGGASNQPQHF,TGTGCCAGCTCACCCCTCGGTGGCGCAAGCAATCAGCCCCAGCATTTT
TRBJ1-2,-,TRBD1,TRBV7-9,15,CASSLVQGAVYGYTF,TGTGCCAGCAGCTTAGTCCAGGGGGCAGTCTATGGCTACACCTTC
TRBJ2-1,-,-,TRBV24-1,16,CATSDPRAHSYNEQFF,TGTGCCACCAGTGATCCAAGGGCCCATTCCTACAATGAGCAGTTCTTC
TRBJ1-1,-,-,TRBV18,14,CASSPGRETTEAFF,TGTGCCAGCTCACCAGGAAGGGAAACCACTGAAGCTTTCTTT
TRBJ1-2,-,-,TRBV3-1/TRBV3-2,12,CASSQGLEGYTF,TGTGCCAGCAGCCAAGGGCTAGAAGGCTACACCTTC
TRBJ1-5,-,-,TRBV4-2,16,CASSQEGGRGNQPQHF,TGTGCCAGCAGCCAAGAGGGGGGACGGGGCAATCAGCCCCAGCATTTT
TRBJ2-7,-,TRBD1,TRBV6-5,12,CASSPGQGKTYF,TGTGCCAGCAGTCCGGGACAGGGGAAGACGTACTTC